This entry lists 31 T cell receptor beta chains sequenced from one sample in a study of control samples from healthy donors and cancer patients. Libraries were prepared by immunoSEQ multiplex PCR; TCRdb keeps only in-frame clonotypes and omits some of them. The table records around 150,000 clones, under 96% of them present only once. Sequencing was carried out using blood. Source of these receptors: a woman in her twenties or thirties in good health.

The CDR3 bases are TGTGCCAGCAGTTATCGCCCCAATGTGGGCACTGAAGCTTTCTTT. It specifies CASSYRPNVGTEAFF. This chain joins TRBV6-2 or TRBV6-3 and TRBJ1-1, with D unclear. V was cut by 3 bases and J by 4 bases, with 15 bases left in between. The CDR3 totals 15 residues. From germline, CDR1 is MNHEY and CDR2 SVGEGT.

The V and J genes are TRBV5-6 and TRBJ1-1; D is undetermined. The V gene lost 0 bases and the J gene lost 6 bases, with 15 bases spanning the gap. The CDR3 has 15 amino acids. Looked up from germline, CDR1 is SGHDT and CDR2 is YYEEEE. The CDR3 protein is CASSLVGRTRPEAFF. The CDR3 coding sequence is TGTGCCAGCAGCTTGGTGGGCAGGACTCGTCCTGAAGCTTTCTTT.

This chain connects TRBV5-1 to TRBJ1-1; the D is unclear. This CDR3 contains 15 residues. V was pared by 5 bases and J by 1 base, with 15 bases between. Germline values: CDR1 SGHRS, CDR2 YFSETQ. CDR3 residues: CASRIAEPENTEAFF. For the CDR3, the DNA is TGCGCCAGCAGAATTGCAGAGCCAGAGAACACTGAAGCTTTCTTT.

This chain links TRBV6-5 with TRBJ2-2; maybe TRBD2 (5 bases). The CDR3 covers 13 residues. Trimming cost V 5 bases and J 14 bases, with 18 bases left between them. The germline V gene has CDR1 MNHEY and CDR2 SVGAGI. CDR3 amino acids: CASSNYAGYPLFF. The CDR3 DNA follows: TGTGCCAGCAGTAACTATGCGGGTTACCCTCTGTTTTTT.

The chain uses TRBV28 and TRBJ2-1; D is unclear. V lost 3 bases and J 5 bases, leaving 5 bases between the germline ends. The CDR3 covers 12 residues. Germline assignment: CDR1 MDHEN and CDR2 SYDVKM. CDR3 DNA sequence: TGTGCCAGCAGTTTGTGGGACAATGAGCAGTTCTTC. Translating gives CASSLWDNEQFF.

This chain uses TRBV6-5 with TRBJ1-4; no firm D call. This CDR3 contains 15 residues. Germline CDR1 is MNHEY and CDR2 is SVGAGI. Trimming removed 6 bases from V and 7 bases from J, with 18 bases in between. The DNA for the CDR3 is TGTGCCAGCAGGACCTCAGGTGGGCGCGGTGAAAAACTGTTTTTT. Protein sequence: CASRTSGGRGEKLFF.

V usage is TRBV28 and J usage is TRBJ1-1; 11 bases agree with TRBD1. CDR1 is MDHEN, CDR2 SYDVKM, per germline. The J segment lost 6 bases and the V segment lost 4 bases, leaving 4 bases of the junction unmatched. This CDR3 spans 14 amino acids. Here the CDR3 DNA reads TGTGCCAGCAGTTGGGGGACAGGGGGTCCTGAAGCTTTCTTT. This gives the protein CASSWGTGGPEAFF.

This chain connects TRBV6-5 to TRBJ2-1; 9 bases match TRBD2. Losses at the gene ends were 7 bases for V and 4 bases for J; bases not matched to a gene: 8. The CDR3 has 15 amino acids. Germline assignment: CDR1 MNHEY and CDR2 SVGAGI. The CDR3 DNA follows: TGTGCCAGCACCGCGGGAGGGCCAAGGTACAATGAGCAGTTCTTC. The encoded protein is CASTAGGPRYNEQFF.

This chain joins TRBV19 and TRBJ1-6; 7 bases align to TRBD1. V lost 4 bases and J lost 2; bases outside the gene matches: 11. Germline CDR1 reads LNHDA; CDR2 reads SQIVND (reference sequence). CDR3 length equals 18 residues. The CDR3 DNA reads as TGTGCCAGTAGTAGCCCCCAGGGGGAAAGGACCTATAATTCACCCCTCCACTTT. This codes for CASSSPQGERTYNSPLHF.

The DNA of the CDR3 is TGCGCCAGCAGCTTGGACAGGGTGACGGGTGAAAAACTGTTTTTT. Residues: CASSLDRVTGEKLFF. V gene TRBV5-1 combines with J gene TRBJ1-4; D may be TRBD1 (6 bases). From germline, CDR1 is SGHRS and CDR2 YFSETQ. The CDR3 contains 15 residues. The germline V and J ends were trimmed by 0 bases and 7 bases, with 13 bases remaining between them.

The gene calls are TRBV27 and TRBJ1-4, with D perhaps matching TRBD1 (6 bases). The CDR3 length is 13 residues. Looked up from germline, CDR1 is MNHEY and CDR2 is SMNVEV (reference sequence). Trimming left V 2 bases short and J 10 bases short, with 11 bases between. The CDR3 loop is CASSLRGGSKLFF. The CDR3 region has the DNA TGTGCCAGCAGTTTAAGGGGGGGATCAAAACTGTTTTTT.

V is TRBV5-4 and J is TRBJ2-2; 7 nucleotides line up with TRBD2. The V gene's germline CDR1 is SGHNT and CDR2 YYREEE (reference sequence). The length of the CDR3 is 18 residues. J was trimmed by 4 bases and V by 5 bases; bases with no gene match: 17. The CDR3 spells CASRLWGGGPRVTGELFF. The CDR3 region has the DNA TGTGCCAGCAGACTTTGGGGGGGAGGGCCGCGGGTCACCGGGGAGCTGTTTTTT.

This chain connects TRBV2 to TRBJ2-7; D is unclear. CDR1 and CDR2 (germline): SNHLY, FYNNEI. The ends were cut back, 6 bases at V and 2 bases at J, with 11 bases in the middle. CDR3 length: 13 amino acids. Written as DNA, the CDR3 is TGTGCCAGCAGCCCCGGAAGGACCTACGAGCAGTACTTC. This sequence encodes CASSPGRTYEQYF.

This sequence joins TRBV5-1 and TRBJ2-1; TRBD2 aligns across 8 bases. The CDR3 loop spans 18 amino acids. Germline loops: CDR1 SGHRS, CDR2 YFSETQ. J was trimmed by 0 bases and V by 0 bases; bases with no gene match: 8. The CDR3 spells CASSLAGAGVSSYNEQFF. CDR3 nucleotide sequence: TGCGCCAGCAGCTTGGCCGGAGCGGGAGTCAGCTCCTACAATGAGCAGTTCTTC.

This sequence joins TRBV7-9 and TRBJ2-7; TRBD1 matches at 7 bases. The V gene end was trimmed by 3 bases and the J gene end by 0 bases; junction bases not matched to a gene: 2. The CDR3 sequence is 14 residues long. From germline, CDR1 is SEHNR and CDR2 FQNEAQ (reference sequence). This CDR3 is CASSFGTASYEQYF. The CDR3 bases are TGTGCCAGCAGCTTTGGGACAGCCTCCTACGAGCAGTACTTC.

The chain recombines TRBV5-4 with TRBJ1-2, with D unresolved. Trimming removed 0 bases at V and 3 bases at J, with 6 bases between. The CDR3 length is 13 residues. Looked up from germline, CDR1 is SGHNT and CDR2 is YYREEE (reference sequence). The CDR3 loop reads CASSLAADYGYTF. CDR3 DNA sequence: TGTGCCAGCAGCTTGGCCGCGGACTATGGCTACACCTTC.

The CDR3: CASQGGTGRSGELFF. The CDR3 region has the DNA TGTGCCAGTCAAGGTGGGACAGGGCGTTCCGGGGAGCTGTTTTTT. The chain carries TRBV19 and TRBJ2-2, with 9 bases aligning to TRBD1. There are 15 residues in the CDR3. The ends lost 8 bases at V and 6 bases at J; junction bases unmatched: 10. Looked up from germline, CDR1 is LNHDA and CDR2 is SQIVND (reference sequence).

The chain is built from TRBV6-6 and TRBJ1-3; no clear D. The length of the CDR3 is 13 residues. The V and J ends lost 2 bases and 3 bases respectively, with 5 bases between them. CDR1 is MNHNY and CDR2 is SVGAGI in the germline V gene (reference sequence). CDR3 bases: TGTGCCAGCAGTTACGGGGTTGGAAACACCATATATTTT. The encoded protein is CASSYGVGNTIYF.

The chain recombines TRBV5-4 with TRBJ2-7, with 11 bases matching TRBD1. The CDR3 runs 15 residues. The germline CDR1 and CDR2 sequences are SGHNT and YYREEE (reference sequence). V shed 1 base and J 2 bases; nucleotides not matched to a gene: 2. The CDR3 loop reads CASSLRTGGPYEQYF. The CDR3, as DNA: TGTGCCAGCAGCTTGCGGACAGGGGGCCCCTACGAGCAGTACTTC.

The chain carries TRBV2 and TRBJ2-3, with a possible D match to TRBD2 (8 bases). This CDR3 region has 16 residues. Per germline, CDR1 SNHLY and CDR2 FYNNEI. With 5 bases removed from V and 3 bases from J, the gap between germline ends came to 18 bases. The CDR3 DNA follows: TGTGCCAGCAGTCCACGGGAGGGGGCTTGGACAGATACGCAGTATTTT. Residues: CASSPREGAWTDTQYF.

The genes are TRBV9 and TRBJ2-6; D not certain. V lost 1 base, J lost 6 bases, and 17 bases lay in between. Germline V gives CDR1 SGDLS, CDR2 YYNGEE. The CDR3 is 17 residues long. In DNA form, the CDR3 reads TGTGCCAGCAGCGTATCCTTCGAACCCGGTGAGGCCAACGTCCTGACTTTC. This gives the protein CASSVSFEPGEANVLTF.

The chain recombines TRBV3-1 (or the pseudogene TRBV3-2) with TRBJ1-5; possibly TRBD1 for D (5 bases). Germline CDR1 is LGHDT and CDR2 is YNNKEL (reference sequence). Trimming left V 4 bases short and J 0 bases short, with 7 bases between. This CDR3 comprises 14 residues. CDR3 loop: CASSLDTSNQPQHF. CDR3 coding DNA: TGTGCCAGCAGCCTGGACACTAGCAATCAGCCCCAGCATTTT.

The CDR3 sequence: CASSLGVGMNTEAFF. The CDR3 bases are TGCGCCAGCAGCTTGGGGGTGGGAATGAACACTGAAGCTTTCTTT. This chain joins TRBV5-1 and TRBJ1-1; the D is unclear. V was trimmed by 0 bases and J by 0 bases, leaving 9 bases between them. This CDR3 has 15 residues. CDR1 and CDR2 (germline): SGHRS, YFSETQ.

This chain uses TRBV29-1 with TRBJ1-2; 7 bases match TRBD1. Germline values: CDR1 SQVTM, CDR2 ANQGSEA. The V gene end was trimmed by 7 bases and the J gene end by 4 bases; junction bases not matched to a gene: 15. The CDR3 is 15 amino acids. The CDR3 coding sequence is TGCAGCGCTAATGGTGGTACAGGGGCCGCCTATGGCTACACCTTC. Protein product: CSANGGTGAAYGYTF.

V and J are TRBV4-1 and TRBJ1-2; no firm D call. The CDR3 sequence is 15 residues long. With 0 bases removed from V and 1 base from J, the gap between germline ends came to 9 bases. Germline assignment: CDR1 MGHRA and CDR2 YSYEKL. The CDR3 DNA reads TGCGCCAGCAGCCAAGAGGTAGGCAGTAACTATGGCTACACCTTC. Amino acids: CASSQEVGSNYGYTF.

This rearrangement joins TRBV27 to TRBJ1-5; 7 nucleotides align to TRBD1. Germline loops: CDR1 MNHEY, CDR2 SMNVEV (reference sequence). The CDR3 spans 15 residues. Trimming removed 6 bases from V and 0 bases from J; junction bases left unmatched: 5. The CDR3, as DNA: TGTGCCAGCAGACAGGGGATTTATAGCAATCAGCCCCAGCATTTT. It encodes CASRQGIYSNQPQHF.

This chain joins TRBV9 and TRBJ2-2; 14 bases match TRBD2. The germline V gene has CDR1 SGDLS and CDR2 YYNGEE. V gave up 4 bases and J gave up 0 bases; unmatched junction bases: 2. The CDR3 is 17 amino acids. DNA of the CDR3: TGTGCCAGCAGCAAGGGACTAGCGGGGGCGAACACCGGGGAGCTGTTTTTT. Its translation is CASSKGLAGANTGELFF.

This sequence joins TRBV6-2 or TRBV6-3 and TRBJ2-5, with 9 bases that match TRBD1. The CDR3 consists of 14 residues. The trim removed 0 bases at V and 5 bases at J, leaving 1 base unmatched. The germline CDR1 and CDR2 sequences are MNHEY and SVGEGT. CDR3 residues: CASSYSGQGETQYF. The CDR3 nucleotides read TGTGCCAGCAGTTACTCGGGACAGGGCGAGACCCAGTACTTC.

This clone was recorded only once. The chain recombines TRBV6-1 with TRBJ2-1, with no clear D. The CDR3 spans 16 residues. V was cut by 3 bases and J by 3 bases, with 15 bases left in between. Germline CDR1 is MNHNS and CDR2 is SASEGT. CDR3 DNA sequence: TGTGCCAGCAGTGATCGACGAGAAGCTGACTACAATGAGCAGTTCTTC. Amino acids: CASSDRREADYNEQFF.

The V call is TRBV4-1, the J call TRBJ2-5; D is unclear. The CDR3 runs to 13 residues. V lost 0 bases and J lost 4, with 6 bases in between. Germline V lookup: CDR1 MGHRA, CDR2 YSYEKL. The CDR3 here is CASSQDLAETQYF. The CDR3 DNA sequence: TGCGCCAGCAGCCAAGATCTGGCAGAGACCCAGTACTTC.

The chain joins TRBV7-9 to TRBJ2-1, with TRBD2 as a possible D gene (5 bases). The CDR3 consists of 13 residues. Germline V CDR1 and CDR2: SEHNR, FQNEAQ (reference sequence). The V end was cut by 5 bases, the J end by 9 bases, with 14 bases between. CDR3 protein: CASSILVSGEQFF. The CDR3 region has the DNA TGTGCCAGCAGCATACTAGTTTCGGGTGAGCAGTTCTTC.